The rows below give T cell receptor beta chains drawn from one sample of a study of T cell changes during pregnancy in multiple sclerosis. Libraries were prepared by immunoSEQ multiplex PCR; TCRdb keeps only in-frame clonotypes and omits some of them. The table records tens of thousands of clones, approximately 91% of them present only once. Sequencing used CD4+ T cells from peripheral blood mononuclear cells, obtained in the third trimester of pregnancy. All receptors derive from a female donor with multiple sclerosis, enrolled in a pregnancy study. Each CDR3 is given with its conserved first and last residue. Each record gives: D gene, CDR3 length, J gene, V gene, clone size, CDR3 DNA, CDR3 protein. D genes are given only for firm matches. For some rows the clone size is stated as once, few or many, or as a class when expanded; others skip it.

TRBD1 15 TRBJ1-3 TRBV18 NA TGTGCCAGCTCGCCCCGGACAGGGACAGGAAACACCATATATTTT CASSPRTGTGNTIYF
TRBD1 11 TRBJ1-4 TRBV30 NA TGTGCCTGGAGGGAACAGGGGGAACTGTTTTTT CAWREQGELFF
NA 14 TRBJ1-4 TRBV4-2 NA TGTGCCAGCAGCCAACGGGGGTGGGGTGAAAAACTGTTTTTT CASSQRGWGEKLFF
NA 11 TRBJ2-7 TRBV11-2 NA TGTGCCAGCAGCCCGGTCTACGAGCAGTACTTC CASSPVYEQYF
TRBD2 15 TRBJ2-5 TRBV7-9 NA TGTGCCAGCAGCTGGTCATCGAGGGGAGGGGAGACCCAGTACTTC CASSWSSRGGETQYF
NA 12 TRBJ2-7 TRBV9 few TGTGCCAGCAGTCTGCCTAGGAACGAGCAGTACTTC CASSLPRNEQYF
NA 12 TRBJ1-2 TRBV5-6 NA TGTGCCAGCAGCCCGCACCCGAGCGGCTACACCTTC CASSPHPSGYTF
TRBD2 18 TRBJ2-7 TRBV18 NA TGTGCCAGCTCACCCGGGACTAGCGGGGGCGGGGCGCCCTACGAGCAGTACTTC CASSPGTSGGGAPYEQYF
NA 14 TRBJ1-2 TRBV7-9 few TGTGCCAGCAGCTCGTCGGGAAACCTCTATGGCTACACCTTC CASSSSGNLYGYTF
NA 18 TRBJ2-6 TRBV7-8 NA TGTGCCAGCAGCTCGGAGGGGGACTACAACTCTGGGGCCAACGTCCTGACTTTC CASSSEGDYNSGANVLTF
TRBD2 16 TRBJ2-1 TRBV19 NA TGTGCCAGTATGACTAGCGGGCCGAGCTCCTACAATGAGCAGTTCTTC CASMTSGPSSYNEQFF
TRBD1 13 TRBJ1-4 TRBV6-5 once TGTGCCAGCAGTTACTCGACCGACAGGGACCTGTTTTTT CASSYSTDRDLFF
NA 14 TRBJ1-1 TRBV19 once TGTGCCAGTACTGTCCGGCAGGGCTACACTGAAGCTTTCTTT CASTVRQGYTEAFF
NA 14 TRBJ2-7 TRBV7-8 NA TGTGCCAGCAGCTTGCGGCCAGGACTCTACGAGCAGTACTTC CASSLRPGLYEQYF
TRBD1 17 TRBJ1-3 TRBV4-2 NA TGTGCCAGCAGCCAAGGATCGGACAGGGGGCACGGAAACACCATATATTTT CASSQGSDRGHGNTIYF
TRBD1 15 TRBJ2-5 TRBV5-1 NA TGCGCCAGCAGCTCCGCCGGGACAGGGGAGGAGACCCAGTACTTC CASSSAGTGEETQYF
TRBD2 14 TRBJ2-1 TRBV10-3 NA TGTGCCATCAGCTTAGCGGGAGAGGACAATGAGCAGTTCTTC CAISLAGEDNEQFF
NA 13 TRBJ2-3 TRBV29-1 NA TGCAGCGCCTCGGACGGAGGGTCAGATACGCAGTATTTT CSASDGGSDTQYF
NA 14 TRBJ1-5 TRBV6-1 NA TGTGCCAGCAGGCGACAGTCTACAAATCAGCCCCAGCATTTT CASRRQSTNQPQHF
TRBD1 15 TRBJ1-5 TRBV5-8 NA TGTGCCAGCAGCCCATCGACAGGGAGAAATCAGCCCCAGCATTTT CASSPSTGRNQPQHF
TRBD2 17 TRBJ2-2 TRBV9 NA TGTGCCAGCAGCGCGCTAGCGGGGGCCCTCTGGGCCGGGGAGCTGTTTTTT CASSALAGALWAGELFF
NA 14 TRBJ2-5 TRBV5-1 few TGCGCCAGCGCCCAGGACAGTCCCAAGGGGACCCAGTACTTC CASAQDSPKGTQYF
NA 14 TRBJ2-3 TRBV7-2 NA TGTGCCAGCAGCCCACGGGGAAGCACAGATACGCAGTATTTT CASSPRGSTDTQYF
TRBD1 15 TRBJ2-7 TRBV14 NA TGTGCCAGCAGCCCTGGGGACAGGGGCAGCTACGAGCAGTACTTC CASSPGDRGSYEQYF
TRBD2 14 TRBJ2-7 TRBV5-6 NA TGTGCCAGCAGCTTGCGGGGGGGAGGCGACGAGCAGTACTTC CASSLRGGGDEQYF